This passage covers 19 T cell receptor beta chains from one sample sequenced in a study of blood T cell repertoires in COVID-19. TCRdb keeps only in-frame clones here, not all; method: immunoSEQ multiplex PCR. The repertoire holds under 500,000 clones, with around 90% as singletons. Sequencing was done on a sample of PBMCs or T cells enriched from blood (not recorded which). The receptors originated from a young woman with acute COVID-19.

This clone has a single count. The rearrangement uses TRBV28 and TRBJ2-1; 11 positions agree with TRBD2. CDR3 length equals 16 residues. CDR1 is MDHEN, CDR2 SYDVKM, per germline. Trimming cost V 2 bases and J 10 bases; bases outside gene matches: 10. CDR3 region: CASSLAASGRSREQFF. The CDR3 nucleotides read TGTGCCAGCAGTTTAGCGGCTAGCGGGAGGAGTCGGGAGCAGTTCTTC. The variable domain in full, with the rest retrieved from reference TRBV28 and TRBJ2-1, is DVKVTQSSRYLVKRTGEKVFLECVQDMDHENMFWYRQDPGLGLRLIYFSYDVKMKEKGDIPEGYSVSREKKERFSLILESASTNQTSMYLCASSLAASGRSREQFFGPGTRLTVL.

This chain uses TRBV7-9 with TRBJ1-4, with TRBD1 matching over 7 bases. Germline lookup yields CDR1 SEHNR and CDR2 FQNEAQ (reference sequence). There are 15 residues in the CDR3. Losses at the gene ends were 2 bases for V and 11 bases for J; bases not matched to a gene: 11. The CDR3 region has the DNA TGTGCCAGCAGCTTATTAGAAACAGGGGAGGAGAAACTGTTTTTT. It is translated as CASSLLETGEEKLFF.

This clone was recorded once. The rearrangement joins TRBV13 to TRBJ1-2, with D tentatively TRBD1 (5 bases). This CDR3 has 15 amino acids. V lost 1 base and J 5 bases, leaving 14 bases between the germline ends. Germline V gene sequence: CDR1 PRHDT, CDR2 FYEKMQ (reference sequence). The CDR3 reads CASSLAQGFLYGYTF. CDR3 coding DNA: TGTGCCAGCAGCTTAGCGCAGGGATTCCTTTATGGCTACACCTTC.

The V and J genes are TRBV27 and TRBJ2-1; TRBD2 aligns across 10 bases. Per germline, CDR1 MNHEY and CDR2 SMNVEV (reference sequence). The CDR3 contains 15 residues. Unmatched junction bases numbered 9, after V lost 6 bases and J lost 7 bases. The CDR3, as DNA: TGTGCCAGCAGGGGCCTAGCGGGGGCCAGGAATGAGCAGTTCTTC. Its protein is CASRGLAGARNEQFF.

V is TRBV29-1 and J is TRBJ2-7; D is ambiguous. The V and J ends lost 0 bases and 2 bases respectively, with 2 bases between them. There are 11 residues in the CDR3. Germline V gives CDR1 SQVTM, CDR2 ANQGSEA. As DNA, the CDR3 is TGCAGCGTTGAAGATACCTACGAGCAGTACTTC. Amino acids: CSVEDTYEQYF.

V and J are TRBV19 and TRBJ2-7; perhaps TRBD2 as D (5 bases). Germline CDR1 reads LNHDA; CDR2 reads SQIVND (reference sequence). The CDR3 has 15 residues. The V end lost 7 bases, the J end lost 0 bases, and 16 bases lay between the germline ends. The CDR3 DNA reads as TGTGCCAGTACTCACACTGAGGGTAACTCCTACGAGCAGTACTTC. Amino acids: CASTHTEGNSYEQYF. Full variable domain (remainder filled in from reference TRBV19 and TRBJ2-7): DGGITQSPKYLFRKEGQNVTLSCEQNLNHDAMYWYRQDPGQGLRLIYYSQIVNDFQKGDIAEGYSVSREKKESFPLTVTSAQKNPTAFYLCASTHTEGNSYEQYFGPGTRLTVT.

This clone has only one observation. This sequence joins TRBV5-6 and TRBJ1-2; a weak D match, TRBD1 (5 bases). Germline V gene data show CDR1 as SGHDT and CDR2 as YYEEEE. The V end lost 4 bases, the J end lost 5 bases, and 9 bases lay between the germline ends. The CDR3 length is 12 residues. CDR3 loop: CASSGGTYGYTF. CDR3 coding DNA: TGTGCCAGCAGCGGCGGGACGTATGGCTACACCTTC.

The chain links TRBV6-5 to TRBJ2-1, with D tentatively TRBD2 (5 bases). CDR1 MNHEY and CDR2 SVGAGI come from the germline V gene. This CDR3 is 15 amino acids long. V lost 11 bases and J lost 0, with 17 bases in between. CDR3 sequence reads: CAAATVGSSYNEQFF. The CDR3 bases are TGTGCCGCTGCCACAGTAGGGAGCTCCTACAATGAGCAGTTCTTC.

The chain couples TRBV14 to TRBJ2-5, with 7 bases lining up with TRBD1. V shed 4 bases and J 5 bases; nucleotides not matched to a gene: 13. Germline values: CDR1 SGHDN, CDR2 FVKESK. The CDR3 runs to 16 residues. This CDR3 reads CASSPVLRGRGETQYF. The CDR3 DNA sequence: TGTGCCAGCAGCCCCGTATTGAGGGGGCGAGGGGAGACCCAGTACTTC.

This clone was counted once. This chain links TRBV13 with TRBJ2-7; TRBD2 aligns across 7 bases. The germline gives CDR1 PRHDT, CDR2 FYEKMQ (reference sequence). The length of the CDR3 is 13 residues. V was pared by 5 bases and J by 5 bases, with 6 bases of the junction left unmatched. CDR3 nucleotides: TGTGCCAGCAGCCCAAGGACTAGTAACGAGCAGTACTTC. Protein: CASSPRTSNEQYF.

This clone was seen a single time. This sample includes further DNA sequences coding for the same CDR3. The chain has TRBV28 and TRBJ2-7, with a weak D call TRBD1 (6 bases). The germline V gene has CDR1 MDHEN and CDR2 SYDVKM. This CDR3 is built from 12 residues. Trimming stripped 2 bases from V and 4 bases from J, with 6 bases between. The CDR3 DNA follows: TGTGCCAGCAGTTTACAGGGGTACGAGCAGTACTTC. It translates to CASSLQGYEQYF.

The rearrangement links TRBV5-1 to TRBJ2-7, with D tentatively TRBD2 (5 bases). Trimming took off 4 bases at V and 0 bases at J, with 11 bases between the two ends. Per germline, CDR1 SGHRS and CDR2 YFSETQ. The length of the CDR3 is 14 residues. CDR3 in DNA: TGCGCCAGCAGCACGACGGGAAACTCCTACGAGCAGTACTTC. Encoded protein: CASSTTGNSYEQYF.

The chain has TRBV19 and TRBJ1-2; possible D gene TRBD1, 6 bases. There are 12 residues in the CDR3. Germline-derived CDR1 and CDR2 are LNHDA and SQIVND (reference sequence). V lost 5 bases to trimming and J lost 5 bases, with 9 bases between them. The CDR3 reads CASSEQGYGYTF. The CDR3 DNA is TGTGCCAGTAGTGAACAGGGTTATGGCTACACCTTC.

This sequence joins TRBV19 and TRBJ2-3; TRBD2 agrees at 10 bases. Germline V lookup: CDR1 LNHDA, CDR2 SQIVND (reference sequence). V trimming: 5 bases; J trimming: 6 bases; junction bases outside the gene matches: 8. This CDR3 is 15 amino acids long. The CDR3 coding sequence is TGTGCCAGTAGTGGGAGAGCGGGGGGGCTCGATACGCAGTATTTT. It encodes CASSGRAGGLDTQYF.

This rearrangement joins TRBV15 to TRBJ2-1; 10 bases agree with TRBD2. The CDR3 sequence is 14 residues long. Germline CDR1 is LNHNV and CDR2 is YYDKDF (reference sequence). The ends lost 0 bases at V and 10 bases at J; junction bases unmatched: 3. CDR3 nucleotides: TGTGCCACCAGCAGAGAAGCGGGGGGGTGCGAGCAGTTCTTC. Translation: CATSREAGGCEQFF. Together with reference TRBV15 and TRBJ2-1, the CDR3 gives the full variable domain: DAMVIQNPRYQVTQFGKPVTLSCSQTLNHNVMYWYQQKSSQAPKLLFHYYDKDFNNEADTPDNFQSRRPNTSFCFLDIRSPGLGDTAMYLCATSREAGGCEQFFGPGTRLTVL.

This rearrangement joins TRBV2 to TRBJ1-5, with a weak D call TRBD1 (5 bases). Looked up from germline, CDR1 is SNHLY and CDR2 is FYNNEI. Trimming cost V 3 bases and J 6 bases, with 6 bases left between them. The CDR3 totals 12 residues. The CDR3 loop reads CASSDGGQPQHF. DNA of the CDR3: TGTGCCAGCAGTGACGGGGGTCAGCCCCAGCATTTT.

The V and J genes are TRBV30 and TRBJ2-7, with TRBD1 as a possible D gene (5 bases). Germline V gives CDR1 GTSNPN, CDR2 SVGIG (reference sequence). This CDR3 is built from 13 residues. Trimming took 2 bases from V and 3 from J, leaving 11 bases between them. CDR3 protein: CAWSIGDRYEQYF. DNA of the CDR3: TGTGCCTGGAGTATAGGGGATCGCTACGAGCAGTACTTC.

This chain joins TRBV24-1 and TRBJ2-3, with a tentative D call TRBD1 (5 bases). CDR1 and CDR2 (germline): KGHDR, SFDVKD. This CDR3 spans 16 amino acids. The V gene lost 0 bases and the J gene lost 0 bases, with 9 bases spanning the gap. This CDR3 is CATSDLGKGSTDTQYF. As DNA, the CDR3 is TGTGCCACCAGTGATTTGGGGAAGGGGAGCACAGATACGCAGTATTTT.

In DNA form, the CDR3 reads TGCGCCAGCAGCTTGTCGACTAGCGGCTACAATGAGCAGTTCTTC. Encoded protein: CASSLSTSGYNEQFF. The chain has TRBV5-1 and TRBJ2-1, with 9 positions matching TRBD2. Trimming cost V 1 base and J 3 bases; bases outside gene matches: 2. CDR3 size: 15 residues. Germline V gene data show CDR1 as SGHRS and CDR2 as YFSETQ.